These 8 T cell receptor beta chains were all obtained from the same sample, sequenced in a study of ipilimumab plus nivolumab after autologous stem cell transplantation. The repertoire was sequenced with immunoSEQ multiplex PCR; TCRdb's copy has only in-frame clones and lacks some. The sample shows 77,000 or so clones, 75% to 85% of them seen only once. The material was PBMCs, obtained in a trial of ipilimumab plus nivolumab as post-transplant consolidation. These receptors came from a male donor with diffuse large B-cell lymphoma.

The gene calls are TRBV11-1 and TRBJ2-5; D remains ambiguous. This CDR3 region has 14 residues. Between the trimmed V and J ends, which lost 5 bases and 1 base, there was a span of 11 bases. The germline V gene has CDR1 SGHAT and CDR2 FQDESV (reference sequence). CDR3 coding DNA: TGTGCCAGCAGCACCCTGACAATCCAAGAGACCCAGTACTTC. Translating gives CASSTLTIQETQYF.

V gene TRBV7-3 combines with J gene TRBJ2-7, with a tentative D call TRBD2 (7 bases). From germline, CDR1 is SGHTA and CDR2 FQGTGA. The length of the CDR3 is 14 residues. V lost 1 base, J lost 3 bases, and 10 bases lay in between. The CDR3 spells CASSLKGGNYEQYF. The CDR3 DNA follows: TGTGCCAGCAGCTTAAAGGGGGGGAACTACGAGCAGTACTTC. Variable domain in full (rest from reference TRBV7-3 and TRBJ2-7): GAGVSQTPSNKVTEKGKYVELRCDPISGHTALYWYRQSLGQGPEFLIYFQGTGAADDSGLPNDRFFAVRPEGSVSTLKIQRTERGDSAVYLCASSLKGGNYEQYFGPGTRLTVT.

The rearrangement uses TRBV7-9 and TRBJ2-7; TRBD1 or TRBD2 may be the D gene (7 bases each). CDR1 SEHNR and CDR2 FQNEAQ come from the germline V gene (reference sequence). Trimming took 4 bases from V and 3 from J, leaving 16 bases between them. This CDR3 region has 15 residues. The CDR3 DNA reads as TGTGCCAGCAGCTCGGCAGGGGGGGGTAACTACGAGCAGTACTTC. As protein: CASSSAGGGNYEQYF. Filled out from reference TRBV7-9 and TRBJ2-7, the complete variable domain reads DTGVSQNPRHKITKRGQNVTFRCDPISEHNRLYWYRQTLGQGPEFLTYFQNEAQLEKSRLLSDRFSAERPKGSFSTLEIQRTEQGDSAMYLCASSSAGGGNYEQYFGPGTRLTVT.

The chain uses TRBV6-5 and TRBJ2-6; perhaps TRBD1 as D (5 bases). The CDR3 loop spans 15 amino acids. The ends were cut back, 4 bases at V and 0 bases at J, with 7 bases in the middle. CDR1 is MNHEY, CDR2 SVGAGI, per germline. CDR3 loop: CASSSDSSGANVLTF. CDR3 coding DNA: TGTGCCAGCAGTTCCGACAGCTCTGGGGCCAACGTCCTGACTTTC.

The chain carries TRBV5-1 and TRBJ2-3, with a possible D match to TRBD1 (5 bases). CDR3 size: 17 residues. CDR1 SGHRS and CDR2 YFSETQ come from the germline V gene. The V end was cut by 0 bases, the J end by 0 bases, with 14 bases between. The CDR3 loop reads CASSLVPGPTSTDTQYF. The CDR3 DNA sequence: TGCGCCAGCAGCTTGGTTCCAGGGCCTACTAGCACAGATACGCAGTATTTT. The whole variable domain, filled in from reference TRBV5-1 and TRBJ2-3, reads KAGVTQTPRYLIKTRGQQVTLSCSPISGHRSVSWYQQTPGQGLQFLFEYFSETQRNKGNFPGRFSGRQFSNSRSEMNVSTLELGDSALYLCASSLVPGPTSTDTQYFGPGTRLTVL.

This clone was recorded at least ten times. This chain connects TRBV7-8 to TRBJ2-1, with TRBD1 identical over 9 bases. V was clipped by 3 bases and J by 13 bases; unmatched bases: 10. This CDR3 has 14 amino acids. The germline V gene has CDR1 SGHVS and CDR2 FQNEAQ. DNA of the CDR3: TGTGCCAGCAGCTTCCCGCGGACAGGGGCAGAACAGTTCTTC. Protein sequence: CASSFPRTGAEQFF. The variable domain in full, completed from reference TRBV7-8 and TRBJ2-1, reads GAGVSQSPRYKVAKRGQDVALRCDPISGHVSLFWYQQALGQGPEFLTYFQNEAQLDKSGLPSDRFFAERPEGSVSTLKIQRTQQEDSAVYLCASSFPRTGAEQFFGPGTRLTVL.

The J gene is TRBJ2-3, the V gene TRBV7-6; TRBD1 is a possible D gene (8 bases). The CDR3 is 15 amino acids. Trimming removed 2 bases at V and 6 bases at J, with 15 bases between. Germline values: CDR1 SGHVS, CDR2 FNYEAQ. The CDR3 reads CASSLFGQGGDTQYF. CDR3 coding DNA: TGTGCCAGCAGCTTATTTGGACAGGGAGGGGATACGCAGTATTTT.

The chain joins TRBV6-5 to TRBJ1-2; TRBD1 is a possible D gene (5 bases). Germline-derived CDR1 and CDR2 are MNHEY and SVGAGI. The CDR3 loop spans 11 amino acids. The V end was cut by 6 bases, the J end by 6 bases, with 8 bases between. The CDR3 bases are TGTGCCAGCAGAAGACAGAATGGCTACACCTTC. As protein: CASRRQNGYTF.